The 6 T cell receptor beta chains below were found in one sample sequenced in a study of early T cells in non-severe SARS-CoV-2 infection. TCRdb recomputed calls from the 5' RACE reads with MiXCR, one row per CDR3 protein. The data contain 45,000 to 50,000 distinct CDR3 sequences, around 6% of them seen just once; the ten biggest clones take up about 4.3%. The sequencing input was whole blood. The source of these receptors is an adult who was a healthcare worker with PCR-confirmed SARS-CoV-2 infection or an uninfected control (not recorded which).

This clonotype was recorded at least ten times. The J gene is TRBJ2-3, the V gene TRBV18; 9 bases agree with TRBD1. The V gene's germline CDR1 is KGHSH and CDR2 LQKENI. V dropped 3 bases and J dropped 5; count of bases not matched to a gene: 6. The CDR3 is made up of 15 amino acids. The CDR3 loop reads CASSPRDRAGDTQYF. For the CDR3, the DNA is TGTGCCAGCTCACCCCGGGACAGGGCAGGAGATACGCAGTATTTT.

This clonotype was seen ten or more times. The V and J genes are TRBV18 and TRBJ1-2; 7 positions agree with TRBD1. Germline trimming cut 5 bases from V and 5 bases from J; bases unmatched to any gene: 8. The CDR3 runs to 14 residues. Germline V CDR1 and CDR2: KGHSH, LQKENI. CDR3 sequence reads: CASSINRDRYGYTF. The DNA of the CDR3 is TGTGCCAGCTCAATAAACCGGGACAGATATGGCTACACCTTC.

This clonotype was observed a handful of times. This chain connects TRBV7-2 to TRBJ2-3; 9 bases match TRBD2. V trimming: 1 base; J trimming: 1 base; junction bases outside the gene matches: 3. The V gene's germline CDR1 is SGHTA and CDR2 FQGNSA. This CDR3 region has 16 residues. The CDR3 sequence is CASSLGGLAGTDTQYF. CDR3 sequence (DNA): TGTGCCAGCAGCTTAGGGGGACTAGCAGGCACAGATACGCAGTATTTT.

This clonotype was counted many times. For the CDR3, the DNA is TGTGCCAGCAGCACCCGGCAGCTCTACGAGCAGTACTTC. Protein sequence: CASSTRQLYEQYF. This chain connects TRBV21-1 to TRBJ2-7; the table assigns TRBD1, which was not confirmed against the DNA. TRBV21-1 is assigned pseudogene status. This CDR3 is built from 13 residues.

This clonotype was found many times. V is TRBV5-6 and J is TRBJ1-2, with D possibly TRBD1 on 5 matching bases. CDR1 and CDR2 (germline): SGHDT, YYEEEE. The CDR3 is 13 amino acids. Trimming took off 2 bases at V and 7 bases at J, with 12 bases between the two ends. CDR3 in DNA: TGTGCCAGCAGCTTTCCGGGACGGGGTGGCTACACCTTC. Protein product: CASSFPGRGGYTF.

This clonotype was counted between two and nine times. V usage is TRBV4-1 and J usage is TRBJ1-1, with D unclear. This CDR3 has 14 residues. With 3 bases removed from V and 1 base from J, the gap between germline ends came to 9 bases. The germline CDR1 and CDR2 sequences are MGHRA and YSYEKL. Here the CDR3 DNA reads TGCGCCAGCAGCCAGGGAAATGCGAACACTGAAGCTTTCTTT. This encodes CASSQGNANTEAFF.